Below are 8 T cell receptor beta chains sequenced from a single sample in a study of CD8+ T cells in alopecia areata. Extracted from the samples, RNA was reverse transcribed into cDNA to serve as the sequencing template. Some clones are missing from TCRdb's copy, which holds only in-frame ones; the method was immunoSEQ multiplex PCR. The sample lists approximately 140,000 clones, approximately 86% occurring once. The treatment here: oral pan-JAK inhibitor, 5-10 mg twice daily. The sequencing used CD8+ T cells sorted from blood, collected at week 4, from a patient treated with tofacitinib. Every receptor here comes from a human donor with alopecia areata.

This clone was seen a handful of times. The chain uses TRBV29-1 and TRBJ1-2; tentative D call: TRBD1 (5 bases). CDR3 size: 14 residues. CDR1 is SQVTM, CDR2 ANQGSEA, per germline. Trimming took off 3 bases at V and 5 bases at J, with 16 bases between the two ends. CDR3 protein: CSVEQGPASYGYTF. DNA for the CDR3: TGCAGCGTTGAGCAGGGCCCCGCTTCGTATGGCTACACCTTC.

This chain joins TRBV4-1 and TRBJ2-7; possibly TRBD1 for D (6 bases). V was cut by 3 bases and J by 3 bases, with 18 bases left in between. Per the germline V gene, CDR1 is MGHRA and CDR2 is YSYEKL. This CDR3 is 16 amino acids long. CDR3: CASSHVGAGLVYEQYF. CDR3 coding DNA: TGCGCCAGCAGCCATGTGGGGGCGGGTTTAGTCTACGAGCAGTACTTC.

This rearrangement joins TRBV29-1 to TRBJ2-1, with a weak D call TRBD1 (6 bases). CDR3 size: 14 residues. With 6 bases removed from V and 3 bases from J, the gap between germline ends came to 15 bases. Germline CDR1 and CDR2: SQVTM and ANQGSEA. CDR3 sequence (DNA): TGCAGCGTCGAAACCGGGACAATCTACAATGAGCAGTTCTTC. Translation gives CSVETGTIYNEQFF.

This chain joins TRBV4-1 and TRBJ2-3, with D maybe TRBD1 (5 bases). Between the trimmed V and J ends, which lost 3 bases and 5 bases, there was a span of 18 bases. The CDR3 runs 16 residues. CDR1 is MGHRA, CDR2 YSYEKL, per germline. CDR3 nucleotide sequence: TGCGCCAGCAGCCAGCGACAGACCAGAACGGAAGATACGCAGTATTTT. Its protein product is CASSQRQTRTEDTQYF.

This chain links TRBV7-6 with TRBJ2-2, with 9 bases lining up with TRBD2. Germline assignment: CDR1 SGHVS and CDR2 FNYEAQ. The junction had 5 bases not matched to a gene; V was cut back by 5 bases and J by 4 bases. The CDR3 length is 15 residues. The CDR3 DNA reads as TGTGCCAGCAGCCCCACTAGCGGGCCCACCGGGGAGCTGTTTTTT. This codes for CASSPTSGPTGELFF.

This chain uses TRBV4-1 with TRBJ2-3; D might be TRBD1 or TRBD2, each matching 5 bases. The CDR3 extends over 14 amino acids. Trimming stripped 9 bases from V and 2 bases from J, with 15 bases between. CDR1 MGHRA and CDR2 YSYEKL come from the germline V gene. The CDR3 DNA reads TGCGCCAGTGGGACGGAATTAAACACAGATACGCAGTATTTT. As protein: CASGTELNTDTQYF.

The gene calls are TRBV9 and TRBJ2-1, with D possibly matching TRBD1 (6 bases). Between the trimmed V and J ends, which lost 0 bases and 4 bases, there was a span of 11 bases. Germline-derived CDR1 and CDR2 are SGDLS and YYNGEE. The CDR3 has 15 amino acids. The chain's CDR3 is CASSVGLGAYNEQFF. CDR3 nucleotide sequence: TGTGCCAGCAGCGTAGGGTTGGGGGCGTACAATGAGCAGTTCTTC.

The chain employs TRBV30 and TRBJ2-7, with D perhaps matching TRBD1 (5 bases). The germline V and J ends were trimmed by 5 bases and 6 bases, with 11 bases remaining between them. In germline, CDR1 is GTSNPN, CDR2 SVGIG (reference sequence). The CDR3 runs 11 residues. The CDR3 DNA is TGTGCCTGGCAAGGGGTCGGCGAGCAGTACTTC. Translating gives CAWQGVGEQYF.